Below are 5 T cell receptor beta chains sequenced from a single sample in a study of technical replicates of blood from a handful of donors. Clones were sequenced by immunoSEQ multiplex PCR, and TCRdb holds only the in-frame ones, with some missing. This table holds 75,000 to 100,000 clones, roughly 94% found once. Sequencing was carried out using T cells isolated from PBMCs. These receptors all stem from a human donor in good health.

V usage is TRBV7-2 and J usage is TRBJ2-3, with 12 bases aligning to TRBD2. The CDR3 totals 16 residues. CDR1 SGHTA and CDR2 FQGNSA come from the germline V gene. The trim removed 4 bases at V and 4 bases at J, leaving 6 bases unmatched. The CDR3 loop is CASSSLLAGGPDTQYF. DNA of the CDR3: TGTGCCAGCAGCTCCCTTCTAGCGGGAGGGCCAGATACGCAGTATTTT. Full variable domain (rest looked up from reference TRBV7-2 and TRBJ2-3): GAGVSQSPSNKVTEKGKDVELRCDPISGHTALYWYRQSLGQGLEFLIYFQGNSAPDKSGLPSDRFSAERTGGSVSTLTIQRTQQEDSAVYLCASSSLLAGGPDTQYFGPGTRLTVL.

The V and J genes are TRBV18 and TRBJ1-5; 8 bases match TRBD1. V shed 3 bases and J 2 bases; nucleotides not matched to a gene: 3. Per the germline V gene, CDR1 is KGHSH and CDR2 is LQKENI. The CDR3 has 15 residues. The CDR3 is CASSPQTGGNQPQHF. The CDR3 DNA is TGTGCCAGCTCACCGCAGACAGGGGGCAATCAGCCCCAGCATTTT. Supplemented by reference TRBV18 and TRBJ1-5, the full variable domain reads NAGVMQNPRHLVRRRGQEARLRCSPMKGHSHVYWYRQLPEEGLKFMVYLQKENIIDESGMPKERFSAEFPKEGPSILRIQQVVRGDSAAYFCASSPQTGGNQPQHFGDGTRLSIL.

This chain joins TRBV6-5 and TRBJ1-1; D may be TRBD1 (6 bases). The V and J ends lost 6 bases and 4 bases respectively, with 12 bases between them. Germline values: CDR1 MNHEY, CDR2 SVGAGI. This CDR3 region has 13 residues. DNA for the CDR3: TGTGCCAGCAGCCAACAGGGATCCACTGAAGCTTTCTTT. Its translation is CASSQQGSTEAFF.

This chain links TRBV5-1 with TRBJ1-1; D is possibly TRBD1 (5 bases). Deletions cut 1 base from V and 7 bases from J, with 14 bases between. The CDR3 spans 14 residues. Germline V gives CDR1 SGHRS, CDR2 YFSETQ. CDR3 region: CASSLTGGMIEAFF. CDR3 nucleotide sequence: TGCGCCAGCAGCTTGACTGGGGGGATGATTGAAGCTTTCTTT.

The V call is TRBV30, the J call TRBJ1-2; 8 bases agree with TRBD1. The CDR3 length is 21 residues. V lost 4 bases and J lost 4; bases outside the gene matches: 29. The germline V gene has CDR1 GTSNPN and CDR2 SVGIG (reference sequence). The CDR3 nucleotides read TGTGCCTGGACTCCGATAAAAGTATCTTCGACCTGGGACAGGCCCCTCTATGGCTACACCTTC. It codes for CAWTPIKVSSTWDRPLYGYTF. Variable domain in full (rest from reference TRBV30 and TRBJ1-2): SQTIHQWPATLVQPVGSPLSLECTVEGTSNPNLYWYRQAAGRGLQLLFYSVGIGQISSEVPQNLSASRPQDRQFILSSKKLLLSDSGFYLCAWTPIKVSSTWDRPLYGYTFGSGTRLTVV.